Each of the 30 T cell receptor beta chains below was sequenced from the same sample in a study of cytotoxic CD8 clonotypes in ibrutinib-treated CLL. Profiling relied on immunoSEQ multiplex PCR, and the TCRdb table lists in-frame clones only, not all of them. Here the sample spans about 200,000 clones, approximately 75% being singletons. The source material was PBMCs, sampled after 12 months of ibrutinib treatment. The receptor set was obtained from a human donor with chronic lymphocytic leukemia.

This rearrangement joins TRBV29-1 to TRBJ1-1; D might be TRBD1 (6 bases). Germline assignment: CDR1 SQVTM and CDR2 ANQGSEA. Trimming cost V 4 bases and J 4 bases, with 7 bases left between them. The CDR3 spans 11 residues. CDR3: CSVAGATEAFF. The CDR3 DNA reads as TGCAGCGTTGCGGGGGCCACTGAAGCTTTCTTT.

This chain connects TRBV6-1 to TRBJ1-2; 10 bases align to TRBD1. The CDR3 length is 13 residues. The germline V gene has CDR1 MNHNS and CDR2 SASEGT. Trimming cost V 7 bases and J 8 bases; bases outside gene matches: 7. For the CDR3, the DNA is TGTGCCAGCACGGGACAGGGGATTCTGGGCTACACCTTC. It codes for CASTGQGILGYTF.

The chain employs TRBV18 and TRBJ2-3; no clear D gene. The germline V gene encodes CDR1 KGHSH and CDR2 LQKENI. V shed 6 bases and J shed 5 bases, with 12 bases lying between them. This CDR3 is built from 13 residues. For the CDR3, the DNA is TGTGCCAGCTCCCTTCACAAGAAAGATACGCAGTATTTT. Protein: CASSLHKKDTQYF.

This chain connects TRBV7-3 to TRBJ2-1, with 10 bases matching TRBD2. There are 15 residues in the CDR3. Trimming cost V 5 bases and J 4 bases; bases outside gene matches: 5. CDR1 and CDR2 from the germline V gene are SGHTA and FQGTGA. CDR3 DNA: TGTGCCAGCAGCGTGGGACTAGCGATTTACAATGAGCAGTTCTTC. It is translated as CASSVGLAIYNEQFF.

This clone has a handful of counts. The chain employs TRBV19 and TRBJ1-2, with a weak D call TRBD1 (5 bases). The ends were cut back, 5 bases at V and 4 bases at J, with 20 bases in the middle. The CDR3 runs to 16 residues. Per the germline V gene, CDR1 is LNHDA and CDR2 is SQIVND (reference sequence). CDR3 nucleotide sequence: TGTGCCAGTAGTCCCGGTGGGGCAGGTTGGAGCTATGGCTACACCTTC. Translation gives CASSPGGAGWSYGYTF.

The V and J genes are TRBV9 and TRBJ1-6; 10 positions match TRBD1. This CDR3 comprises 14 residues. Trimming removed 3 bases from V and 9 bases from J; junction bases left unmatched: 3. Germline CDR1 SGDLS, CDR2 YYNGEE. As DNA, the CDR3 is TGTGCCAGCAGCGGACAGGGGGCGGGTTCACCCCTCCACTTT. Amino acid sequence: CASSGQGAGSPLHF.

The V call is TRBV27, the J call TRBJ2-5, with 8 bases matching TRBD1. The CDR3 extends over 15 amino acids. Germline CDR1 reads MNHEY; CDR2 reads SMNVEV (reference sequence). The trim removed 5 bases at V and 5 bases at J, leaving 10 bases unmatched. As DNA, the CDR3 is TGTGCCAGCAGTCCCCCCCAGGGGGCGCGGGAGACCCAGTACTTC. Amino acids: CASSPPQGARETQYF.

This chain uses TRBV5-1 with TRBJ1-1; 9 bases match TRBD1. The ends lost 4 bases at V and 2 bases at J; junction bases unmatched: 12. The CDR3 length is 17 residues. The germline V gene encodes CDR1 SGHRS and CDR2 YFSETQ. The DNA of the CDR3 is TGCGCCAGCAGCCGAACCGGGACAGGGTTGGTAAACACTGAAGCTTTCTTT. The encoded protein is CASSRTGTGLVNTEAFF.

The chain joins TRBV6-5 to TRBJ2-7; the D is unclear. The CDR3 runs to 16 residues. V lost 0 bases and J 5 bases, leaving 17 bases between the germline ends. Germline-derived CDR1 and CDR2 are MNHEY and SVGAGI. Here the CDR3 reads CASSYSTSLPADEQYF. The CDR3 DNA is TGTGCCAGCAGTTACTCGACTTCCCTTCCCGCGGACGAGCAGTACTTC.

The chain joins TRBV29-1 to TRBJ1-1; weak D call: TRBD1 (5 bases). V shed 7 bases and J shed 7 bases, with 13 bases lying between them. Germline CDR1 reads SQVTM; CDR2 reads ANQGSEA. The CDR3 covers 11 residues. The CDR3 DNA sequence: TGCAGCGGGGGGTTGGGGGTTGAAGCTTTCTTT. This codes for CSGGLGVEAFF.

The chain combines TRBV6-4 with TRBJ1-2; D is ambiguous. The ends were cut back, 3 bases at V and 0 bases at J, with 5 bases in the middle. CDR1 is MRHNA and CDR2 is SNTAGT in the germline V gene. The CDR3 runs to 13 residues. The CDR3 here is CASSETPNYGYTF. Here the CDR3 DNA reads TGTGCCAGCAGTGAGACCCCTAACTATGGCTACACCTTC.

The chain links TRBV25-1 to TRBJ1-1; D may be TRBD1 (6 bases). Germline-derived CDR1 and CDR2 are MGHDK and SYGVNS. V lost 6 bases to trimming and J lost 5 bases, with 19 bases between them. The CDR3 loop spans 15 amino acids. CDR3 DNA: TGTGCCAGCAGAGCCACAGGGCTATCTAGGACTGAAGCTTTCTTT. Translation gives CASRATGLSRTEAFF.

There are a few counts of this clone. The V call is TRBV29-1, the J call TRBJ2-2, with unresolved D. The V gene's germline CDR1 is SQVTM and CDR2 ANQGSEA. V lost 6 bases to trimming and J lost 0 bases, with 11 bases between them. CDR3 size: 14 residues. The CDR3 protein is CSVTGLANTGELFF. The CDR3 DNA follows: TGCAGCGTGACTGGGTTGGCGAACACCGGGGAGCTGTTTTTT.

This clone was seen more than once but under ten times. This chain joins TRBV7-3 and TRBJ2-3; D unclear. The CDR3 extends over 12 amino acids. The ends were cut back, 5 bases at V and 7 bases at J, with 10 bases in the middle. Germline V gene sequence: CDR1 SGHTA, CDR2 FQGTGA. The CDR3 sequence: CASSRDSNTQYF. The CDR3 nucleotides are TGTGCCAGCAGCCGAGACTCCAATACGCAGTATTTT.

This chain links TRBV7-8 with TRBJ1-4; a weak D match, TRBD1 (5 bases). Germline CDR1 is SGHVS and CDR2 is FQNEAQ. The CDR3 totals 14 residues. V was clipped by 5 bases and J by 7 bases, with 14 bases between them. The CDR3 reads CASSPGTWGEKLFF. The CDR3 nucleotides read TGTGCCAGCAGCCCCGGGACCTGGGGTGAAAAACTGTTTTTT.

The chain employs TRBV5-1 and TRBJ1-2, with D unresolved. The length of the CDR3 is 15 residues. The germline V and J ends were trimmed by 1 base and 5 bases, with 15 bases remaining between them. Per the germline V gene, CDR1 is SGHRS and CDR2 is YFSETQ. In DNA form, the CDR3 reads TGCGCCAGCAGCTTGAGCGGCACAGATCTATATGGCTACACCTTC. Residues: CASSLSGTDLYGYTF.

The gene calls are TRBV6-1 and TRBJ2-7; TRBD1 might be the D (7 bases). V lost 5 bases to trimming and J lost 0 bases, with 14 bases between them. Germline loops: CDR1 MNHNS, CDR2 SASEGT. This CDR3 has 15 residues. Written as DNA, the CDR3 is TGTGCCAGCAGTAATCGACAGGGAGGCTCCTACGAGCAGTACTTC. This gives the protein CASSNRQGGSYEQYF.

The chain joins TRBV19 to TRBJ2-5; D ambiguous. Trimming left V 2 bases short and J 2 bases short, with 9 bases between. CDR1 LNHDA and CDR2 SQIVND come from the germline V gene (reference sequence). This CDR3 contains 14 residues. CDR3 sequence: CASSIIGRQETQYF. The CDR3 DNA sequence: TGTGCCAGTAGTATAATCGGCAGACAAGAGACCCAGTACTTC.

In the case of this clone: This sample also contains other DNA sequences that code for the same CDR3. The chain has TRBV28 and TRBJ2-7; 9 nucleotides agree with TRBD1. Germline V gene lookup returns CDR1 MDHEN and CDR2 SYDVKM. V lost 6 bases and J lost 0; bases outside the gene matches: 3. The CDR3 runs 14 residues. CDR3 nucleotide sequence: TGTGCCAGCAGACCGGGACAGGGCTCCTACGAGCAGTACTTC. It yields the protein CASRPGQGSYEQYF.

In its sample, this clone ranks as large. J is TRBJ2-5 and V is TRBV5-6; 7 bases are shared with TRBD2. J was trimmed by 1 base and V by 0 bases; bases with no gene match: 0. The length of the CDR3 is 14 residues. Looked up from germline, CDR1 is SGHDT and CDR2 is YYEEEE. The CDR3 loop reads CASSLGGGQETQYF. The CDR3 DNA sequence: TGTGCCAGCAGCTTGGGCGGGGGCCAAGAGACCCAGTACTTC.

This clone was detected only a few times. The sample holds other DNA sequences that translate to the same CDR3. The rearrangement joins TRBV6-5 to TRBJ2-3, with 9 bases fitting TRBD2. Germline V CDR1 and CDR2: MNHEY, SVGAGI. With 0 bases clipped from V and 4 bases from J, the junction kept 2 bases outside the gene matches. CDR3 length: 15 residues. The DNA for the CDR3 is TGTGCCAGCAGTTACTCGGCGGGAGGGCCAGATACGCAGTATTTT. The encoded protein is CASSYSAGGPDTQYF.

This clone was observed at least ten times. The chain uses TRBV7-6 and TRBJ1-3; D may be TRBD1 (6 bases). Trimming shortened V by 5 bases and J by 3 bases, and 17 bases separated the two germline ends. The CDR3 has 16 amino acids. The V gene's germline CDR1 is SGHVS and CDR2 FNYEAQ. For the CDR3, the DNA is TGTGCCAGCAGCAATGGAGGAGGACAGCATGGAAACACCATATATTTT. Translation: CASSNGGGQHGNTIYF.

J is TRBJ1-2 and V is TRBV4-2; 7 nucleotides agree with TRBD1. This CDR3 contains 13 residues. Germline loops: CDR1 LGHNA, CDR2 YNFKEQ. V lost 6 bases to trimming and J lost 3 bases; unmatched junction nucleotides: 4. The CDR3 nucleotides are TGTGCCAGCAGTCCCGACAGGGACTATGGCTACACCTTC. Translated, it gives CASSPDRDYGYTF.

This chain connects TRBV5-5 to TRBJ1-6, with TRBD1 matching over 8 bases. This CDR3 contains 15 residues. Germline-derived CDR1 and CDR2 are SGHKS and YYEKEE (reference sequence). Unmatched junction bases numbered 8, after V lost 2 bases and J lost 10 bases. The DNA for the CDR3 is TGTGCCAGCAGCTTTGATCCATGGACAGGGTCACCCCTCCACTTT. Translation gives CASSFDPWTGSPLHF.

The V call is TRBV6-5, the J call TRBJ2-5; tentative D call: TRBD2 (6 bases). CDR1 is MNHEY, CDR2 SVGAGI, per germline. This CDR3 has 15 residues. The V and J ends lost 6 bases and 5 bases respectively, with 19 bases between them. The chain's CDR3 is CASRTPAGLGETQYF. DNA for the CDR3: TGTGCCAGCAGGACCCCTGCGGGGCTGGGGGAGACCCAGTACTTC.

The genes are TRBV6-5 and TRBJ1-5; perhaps TRBD1 as D (6 bases). V was cut by 0 bases and J by 6 bases, with 12 bases left in between. Germline CDR1 MNHEY, CDR2 SVGAGI. CDR3 length equals 15 residues. The CDR3 nucleotides read TGTGCCAGCAGTTACTCCGCACAGGGAGGTCAGCCCCAGCATTTT. This encodes CASSYSAQGGQPQHF.

This chain connects TRBV6-5 to TRBJ2-3; D is undetermined. V gave up 8 bases and J gave up 2 bases, with 11 bases separating them. The germline gives CDR1 MNHEY, CDR2 SVGAGI. CDR3 length: 13 residues. CDR3 nucleotides: TGTGCCAGCTGGTCGCCCTACACAGATACGCAGTATTTT. Amino acids: CASWSPYTDTQYF.

Only a few counts were recorded for this clone. This chain uses TRBV9 with TRBJ2-3; 7 bases align to TRBD2. Germline loops: CDR1 SGDLS, CDR2 YYNGEE. The length of the CDR3 is 17 residues. J gave up 1 base and V 0 bases, and 8 bases lay outside the gene matches. In DNA, the CDR3 is TGTGCCAGCAGCGTAGGACCGGGGGGAATGCGCACAGATACGCAGTATTTT. Its protein product is CASSVGPGGMRTDTQYF.

The J gene is TRBJ2-7, the V gene TRBV18, with 10 bases that match TRBD2. V lost 4 bases, J lost 7 bases, and 10 bases stayed unmatched. From germline, CDR1 is KGHSH and CDR2 LQKENI. The length of the CDR3 is 15 residues. The CDR3 DNA reads TGTGCCAGCTCACGGGGAGCGGGGGGGCCGGATGAGCAGTACTTC. Its protein product is CASSRGAGGPDEQYF.

The sample holds many counts of this clone. V usage is TRBV18 and J usage is TRBJ1-1, with D uncertain. V was shortened by 2 bases and J by 1 base, with 8 bases between the two germline ends. In germline, CDR1 is KGHSH, CDR2 LQKENI. CDR3 size: 14 residues. The CDR3 reads CASSPSSGNTEAFF. The CDR3 DNA follows: TGTGCCAGCTCACCATCCTCCGGGAACACTGAAGCTTTCTTT.